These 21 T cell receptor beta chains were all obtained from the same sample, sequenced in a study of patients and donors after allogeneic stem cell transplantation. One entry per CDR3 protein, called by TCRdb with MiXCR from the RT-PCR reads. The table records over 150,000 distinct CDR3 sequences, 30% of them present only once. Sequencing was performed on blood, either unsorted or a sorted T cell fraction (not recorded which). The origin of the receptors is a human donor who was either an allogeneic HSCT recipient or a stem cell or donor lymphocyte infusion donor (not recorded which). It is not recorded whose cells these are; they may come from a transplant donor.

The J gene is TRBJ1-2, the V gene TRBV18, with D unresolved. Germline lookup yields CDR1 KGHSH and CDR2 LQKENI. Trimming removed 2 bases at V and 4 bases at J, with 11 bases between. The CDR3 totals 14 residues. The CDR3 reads CASSPEADFYGYTF. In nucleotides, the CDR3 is TGTGCCAGCTCACCAGAAGCAGACTTCTATGGCTACACCTTC. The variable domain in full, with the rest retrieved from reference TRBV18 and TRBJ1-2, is NAGVMQNPRHLVRRRGQEARLRCSPMKGHSHVYWYRQLPEEGLKFMVYLQKENIIDESGMPKERFSAEFPKEGPSILRIQQVVRGDSAAYFCASSPEADFYGYTFGSGTRLTVV.

The CDR3 coding sequence is TGTGCCAGCAGTTATTGGGCTGAAGCTTTCTTT. Its protein product is CASSYWAEAFF. J is TRBJ1-1 and V is TRBV6-2 or TRBV6-3; no reliable D call. The CDR3 is 11 amino acids. The V gene lost 3 bases and the J gene lost 6 bases, with 5 bases spanning the gap. The germline V gene encodes CDR1 MNHEY and CDR2 SVGEGT.

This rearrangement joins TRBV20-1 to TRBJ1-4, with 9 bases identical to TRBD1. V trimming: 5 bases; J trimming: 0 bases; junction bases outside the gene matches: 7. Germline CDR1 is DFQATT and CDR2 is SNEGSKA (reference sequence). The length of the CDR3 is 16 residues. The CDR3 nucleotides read TGCAGTGCTTACTGGACAGGGGCCACAACTAATGAAAAACTGTTTTTT. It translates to CSAYWTGATTNEKLFF.

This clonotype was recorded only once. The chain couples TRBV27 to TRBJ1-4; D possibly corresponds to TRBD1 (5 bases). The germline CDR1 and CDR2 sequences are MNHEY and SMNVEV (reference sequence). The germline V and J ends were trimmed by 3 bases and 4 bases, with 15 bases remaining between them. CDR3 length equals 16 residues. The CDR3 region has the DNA TGTGCCAGCAGTTTCGGTATGGGGCTGATTAATGAAAAACTGTTTTTT. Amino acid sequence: CASSFGMGLINEKLFF.

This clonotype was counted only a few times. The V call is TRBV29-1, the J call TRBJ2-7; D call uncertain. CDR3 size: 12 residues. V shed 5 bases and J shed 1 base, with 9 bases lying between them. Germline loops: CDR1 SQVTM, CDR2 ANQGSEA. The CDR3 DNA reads TGCAGCGTTCAGACCATTTCCTACGAGCAGTACTTC. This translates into CSVQTISYEQYF.

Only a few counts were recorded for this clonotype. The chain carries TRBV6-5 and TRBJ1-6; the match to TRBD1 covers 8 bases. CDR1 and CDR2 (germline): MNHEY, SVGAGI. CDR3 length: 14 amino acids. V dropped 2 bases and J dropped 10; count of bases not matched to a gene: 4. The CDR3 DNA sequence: TGTGCCAGCAGTTACCAGGGGGCCGGGTCACCCCTCCACTTT. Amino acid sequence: CASSYQGAGSPLHF.

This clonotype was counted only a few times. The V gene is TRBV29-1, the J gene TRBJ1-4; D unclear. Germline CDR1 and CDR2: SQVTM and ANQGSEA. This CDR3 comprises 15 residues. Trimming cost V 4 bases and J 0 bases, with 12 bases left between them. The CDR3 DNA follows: TGCAGCGTTGCTCGTGTGGGTGCAACTAATGAAAAACTGTTTTTT. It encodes CSVARVGATNEKLFF.

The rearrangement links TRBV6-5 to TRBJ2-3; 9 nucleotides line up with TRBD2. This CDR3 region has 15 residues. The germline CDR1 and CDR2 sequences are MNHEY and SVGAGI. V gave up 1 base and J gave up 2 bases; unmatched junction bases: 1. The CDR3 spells CASSYLGLATDTQYF. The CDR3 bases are TGTGCCAGCAGTTACTTGGGACTAGCCACAGATACGCAGTATTTT.

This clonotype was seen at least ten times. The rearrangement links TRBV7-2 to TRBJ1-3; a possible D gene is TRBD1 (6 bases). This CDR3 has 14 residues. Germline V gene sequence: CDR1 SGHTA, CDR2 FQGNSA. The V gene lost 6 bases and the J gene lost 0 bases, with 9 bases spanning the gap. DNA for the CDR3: TGTGCCAGCAGTAAAGGGGGCTCTGGAAACACCATATATTTT. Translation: CASSKGGSGNTIYF. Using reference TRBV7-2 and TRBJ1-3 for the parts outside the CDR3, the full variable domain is GAGVSQSPSNKVTEKGKDVELRCDPISGHTALYWYRQSLGQGLEFLIYFQGNSAPDKSGLPSDRFSAERTGGSVSTLTIQRTQQEDSAVYLCASSKGGSGNTIYFGEGSWLTVV.

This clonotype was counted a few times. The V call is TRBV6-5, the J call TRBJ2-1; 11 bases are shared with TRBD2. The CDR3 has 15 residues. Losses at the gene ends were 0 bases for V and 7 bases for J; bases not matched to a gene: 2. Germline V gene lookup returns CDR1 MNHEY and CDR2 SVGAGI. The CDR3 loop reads CASSYSTSGINEQFF. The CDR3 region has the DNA TGTGCCAGCAGTTACTCGACTAGCGGGATAAATGAGCAGTTCTTC.

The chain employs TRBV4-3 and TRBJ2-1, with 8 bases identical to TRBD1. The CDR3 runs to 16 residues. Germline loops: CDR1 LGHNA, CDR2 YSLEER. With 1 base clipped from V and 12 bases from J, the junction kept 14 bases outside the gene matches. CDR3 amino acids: CASSQGLQGARGWQFF. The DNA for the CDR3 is TGCGCCAGCAGCCAAGGGTTGCAGGGGGCAAGGGGGTGGCAGTTCTTC.

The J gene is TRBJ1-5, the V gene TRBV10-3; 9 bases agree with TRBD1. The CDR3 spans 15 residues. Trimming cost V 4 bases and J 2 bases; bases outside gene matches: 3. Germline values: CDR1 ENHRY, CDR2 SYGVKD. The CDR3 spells CAISGGDRGNQPQHF. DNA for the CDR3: TGTGCCATCAGTGGTGGGGACAGGGGCAATCAGCCCCAGCATTTT.

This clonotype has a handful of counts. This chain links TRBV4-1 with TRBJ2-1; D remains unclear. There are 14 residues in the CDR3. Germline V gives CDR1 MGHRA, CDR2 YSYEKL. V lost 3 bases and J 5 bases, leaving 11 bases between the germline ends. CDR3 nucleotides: TGCGCCAGCAGCCACGGCACAGCGAACAATGAGCAGTTCTTC. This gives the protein CASSHGTANNEQFF.

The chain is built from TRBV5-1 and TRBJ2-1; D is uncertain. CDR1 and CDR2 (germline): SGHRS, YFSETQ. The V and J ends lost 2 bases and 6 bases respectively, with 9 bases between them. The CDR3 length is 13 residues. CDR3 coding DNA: TGCGCCAGCAGCTTAGGATTGTCCAATGAGCAGTTCTTC. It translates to CASSLGLSNEQFF.

CDR3 in DNA: TGTGCCAGCAGCTTCTGGAGGGCGCAGGGCTACACCTTC. It yields the protein CASSFWRAQGYTF. The rearrangement joins TRBV7-9 to TRBJ1-2; no reliable D call. Trimming removed 3 bases at V and 8 bases at J, with 13 bases between. The CDR3 covers 13 residues. Germline V gene data show CDR1 as SEHNR and CDR2 as FQNEAQ (reference sequence).

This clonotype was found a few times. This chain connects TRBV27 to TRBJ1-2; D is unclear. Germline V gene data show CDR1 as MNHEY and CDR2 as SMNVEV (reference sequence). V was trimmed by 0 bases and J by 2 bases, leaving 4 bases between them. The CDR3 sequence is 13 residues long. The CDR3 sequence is CASSLSENYGYTF. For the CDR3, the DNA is TGTGCCAGCAGTTTATCCGAGAACTATGGCTACACCTTC.

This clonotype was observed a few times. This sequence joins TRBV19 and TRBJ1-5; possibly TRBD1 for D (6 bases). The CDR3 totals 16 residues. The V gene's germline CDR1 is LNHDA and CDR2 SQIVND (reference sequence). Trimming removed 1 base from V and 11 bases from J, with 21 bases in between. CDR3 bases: TGTGCCAGTAGTATAGGTGGGACACCCGGCCTCTCGACCCAGCATTTT. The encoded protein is CASSIGGTPGLSTQHF.

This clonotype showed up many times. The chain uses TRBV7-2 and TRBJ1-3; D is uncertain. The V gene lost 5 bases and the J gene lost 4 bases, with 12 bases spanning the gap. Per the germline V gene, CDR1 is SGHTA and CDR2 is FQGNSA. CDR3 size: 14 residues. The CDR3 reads CASSLGSGGNTIYF. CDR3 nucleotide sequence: TGTGCCAGCAGCCTCGGGTCGGGCGGAAACACCATATATTTT.

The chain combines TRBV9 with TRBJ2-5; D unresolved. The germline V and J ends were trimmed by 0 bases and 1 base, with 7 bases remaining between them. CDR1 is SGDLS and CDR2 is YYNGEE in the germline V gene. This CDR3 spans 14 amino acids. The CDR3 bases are TGTGCCAGCAGCGTAGCTAACATCCAAGAGACCCAGTACTTC. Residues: CASSVANIQETQYF.

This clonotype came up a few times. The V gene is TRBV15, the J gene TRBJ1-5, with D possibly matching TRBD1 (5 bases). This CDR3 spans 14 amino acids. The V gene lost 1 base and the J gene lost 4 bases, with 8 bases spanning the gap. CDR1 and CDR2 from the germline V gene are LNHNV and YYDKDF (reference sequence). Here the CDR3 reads CATSRAGGNQPQHF. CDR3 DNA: TGTGCCACCAGCAGAGCGGGGGGTAATCAGCCCCAGCATTTT. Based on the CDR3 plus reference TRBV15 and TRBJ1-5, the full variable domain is DAMVIQNPRYQVTQFGKPVTLSCSQTLNHNVMYWYQQKSSQAPKLLFHYYDKDFNNEADTPDNFQSRRPNTSFCFLDIRSPGLGDTAMYLCATSRAGGNQPQHFGDGTRLSIL.

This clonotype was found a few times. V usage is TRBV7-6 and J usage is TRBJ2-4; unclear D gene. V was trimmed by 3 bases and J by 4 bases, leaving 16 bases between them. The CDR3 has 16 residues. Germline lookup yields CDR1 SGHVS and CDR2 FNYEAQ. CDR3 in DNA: TGTGCCAGCAGCTTGTCGTATGGTTTGGAGAAAAACATTCAGTACTTC. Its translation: CASSLSYGLEKNIQYF.